This TCR beta chain came from a study of OX40 agonist ivuxolimab in advanced cancers. Across the study: Among those enrolled, mean age was 60 years (range about 23 to 85) and over 70% were male.

Trimming took off 4 bases at V and 4 bases at J, with 8 bases between the two ends. Per the germline V gene, CDR1 is SGHNT and CDR2 is YYREEE (reference sequence). The CDR3 sequence is 12 residues long. Data came from immunoSEQ multiplex PCR; TCRdb stores just in-frame clones and leaves some out. The profile shows approximately 47,000 clones, about 90% of them singletons. The chain is built from TRBV5-4 and TRBJ1-2; D is possibly TRBD1 (5 bases). The TCR originated in an adult with an advanced solid tumor such as melanoma, head and neck, liver or kidney cancer. Sequencing was performed on CD4+ or CD8+ T cells sorted from blood, taken in a trial of the OX40 agonist ivuxolimab. CDR3 protein: CASSTDSYGYTF. CDR3 sequence (DNA): TGTGCCAGCAGCACTGACAGCTATGGCTACACCTTC.